This T cell receptor (beta chain) was sequenced during a study of blood T cell repertoires in COVID-19. Study summary: The samples span acute and convalescent COVID-19 from the United States, Italy and Spain. In each case, the material was cDNA or gDNA derived from T cells, B-cell-depleted T cells, or PBMCs.

The CDR3 extends over 14 amino acids. CDR1 is DFQATT and CDR2 is SNEGSKA in the germline V gene (reference sequence). With 3 bases removed from V and 0 bases from J, the gap between germline ends came to 9 bases. Clones were sequenced by immunoSEQ multiplex PCR, and TCRdb holds only the in-frame ones, with some missing. Found here are under 400,000 clones, roughly 90% of them singletons; the top ten hold approximately 0.97%. Enrolled through a virtual design, the participants were between about 18 and 100 years of age and came from 24 US areas. This chain uses TRBV20-1 with TRBJ1-5, with a tentative D call TRBD1 (5 bases). This clonotype originated in a woman aged 25 to 39 who had been exposed to COVID-19. Specimen: PBMCs or T cells enriched from blood (not recorded which). The CDR3 spells CSASRGTSNQPQHF. CDR3 bases: TGCAGTGCTAGTAGGGGAACTAGCAATCAGCCCCAGCATTTT.